This T cell receptor beta chain was recorded in a study of CD8+CD57+ T cells in acquired aplastic anemia. Whole-study context: Yields of DNA that came from sorted CD4+ and CD8+ cells averaged about 3 ug. Study results and limitations: A significant difference in CD8+ Simpson's diversity between patients and controls was not found. Patients had twenty-nine CD8+ CDR3 sequences in common with controls (the shared set).

A note on this clonotype: Its target is unknown.

CD8+CD57+ cell expansion had been shown by flow cytometry in patients chosen for sequencing. It was genomic DNA that served as the template for profiling TCR beta VDJ and CDR3. TCRdb reprocessed the reads with MiXCR, giving one entry per CDR3 protein. The data contain about 58,000 distinct CDR3 sequences, 57% of them singletons. Specimen: sorted CD4+, CD8+, or CD8+CD57+ T cells (not recorded which) from PBMCs. This clonotype was sampled from a human donor with aplastic anemia.

CDR3 amino acids: CATSRDYPGQGADQPQHF. The CDR3 DNA reads as TGTGCCACCAGCAGAGATTATCCGGGACAGGGGGCAGATCAGCCCCAGCATTTT. The rearrangement joins TRBV15 to TRBJ1-5; TRBD1 matches at 12 bases. The V gene's germline CDR1 is LNHNV and CDR2 YYDKDF (reference sequence). V trimming: 0 bases; J trimming: 5 bases; junction bases outside the gene matches: 8. The CDR3 runs 18 residues.